The clone carrying this T cell receptor (beta chain) was seen more than once but under ten times. Antigen unknown. V dropped 10 bases and J dropped 6 bases, with 17 bases sitting between them. The germline V gene encodes CDR1 SGHKS and CDR2 YYEKEE (reference sequence). This CDR3 spans 12 amino acids. The sample originates from a study of T cell repertoires in cytomegalovirus infection. On the study more broadly: It was the public TCR beta signatures that indicated both CMV infection and matching HLA type.

TCRdb used MiXCR to reprocess the reads, holding one entry per CDR3 protein. The sample has under 350,000 distinct CDR3 sequences, about 20% seen once. Study observations and caveats: Carriage of CMV together with the relevant HLA was identifiable through cumulative public TCR beta family frequency. What dominated the ex vivo response were HLA-C-restricted CMV-specific TCR beta clonotypes.

The receptor was isolated from a human donor in good health (CMV status not recorded). Some clones in this sample may be carry-over from other donors' samples. This specimen consisted of cultured PBMCs, obtained from culture after CMV antigen stimulation. The chain joins TRBV5-5 to TRBJ2-7; possible D gene TRBD2, 5 bases. Here the CDR3 reads CASAGGVFEQYF. CDR3 nucleotides: TGTGCCTCCGCGGGTGGGGTGTTCGAGCAGTACTTC.